Sequencing of this T cell receptor (beta chain) was carried out in a study of blood T cell repertoires in COVID-19 (dated by TCRdb to the early 2020s). For the wider study: The collaborator samples originated in the United States, Italy and Spain and spanned the acute and convalescent phases of COVID-19. The prospective study material was composed of cDNA or gDNA derived from T cells, B-cell-depleted T cells, or PBMCs. The dataset comprised deeply sampled blood TCRbeta repertoires from subjects exposed to, actively infected with, or recovered from COVID-19. The repertoires were released in a freely available public database intended as a resource for research on the immune response to SARS-CoV-2. Samples came from the ongoing ImmuneRACE study (first 160 participants) plus 1,254 subjects from 6 global collaborators. Nearly every sample came with metadata listing a de-identified subject ID, COVID-19 status, age in years and sex. Where HLA class I and class II types were available, the types were taken from metadata supplied by the sample provider, not from assay-based typing. General findings and caveats noted by the study authors: How much clinical and demographic metadata was included differed by source and by participant, and the metadata was provided uncurated.

Whole blood was collected in K2EDTA tubes by collaborating institutions according to the institutions' own protocols. For TCRbeta analysis, collaborators shipped samples as frozen whole blood, isolated PBMCs, or DNA extracted from either of those sample types. About this clone itself: The target of this receptor is not known. It has no much larger one-base neighbor in the sample; base qualities were not kept.

TCRbeta CDR3 regions were amplified from genomic DNA using the immunoSEQ Assay, a bias-controlled multiplex PCR. As for how the authors treated the data: Within the assay, amplification of reference gene primers was used to estimate how many nucleated cells each sample contained. To quantify the absolute abundance of each unique TCRbeta CDR3 rearrangement, sequence reads were collapsed and filtered. For each sample, productive Simpson clonality was calculated as the square root of Simpson's diversity index across productive rearrangements. TCRdb stores this immuneACCESS table with in-frame sequences only. Part of the clones is absent; in the studies checked, under half of the shortfall reflects unresolved V genes, and no reason is known for the rest. V and J calls and clone size follow that table, whereas D and trimming were derived from the DNA. This sample gives 70,000 to 85,000 clones in total; over 75% of them show up just once. Roughly 12% of the sample belongs to the ten largest clones.

The CDR3 measures 19 amino acids from cysteine to phenylalanine. The DNA shown is the 57-base CDR3, in frame from base 1. The CDR1 and CDR2 encoded by the germline V gene are MGHRA and YSYEKL. The junction shows trimming of 4 bases on V and 4 bases on J, and the gene matches do not reach 9 bases of it. The receptor was derived from an elderly man with acute or convalescent COVID-19. The source material was peripheral blood. The chain links TRBV4-1 with TRBJ2-6, with 14 middle bases fitting TRBD2. The CDR3 protein is CASSLRLAGGVQGANVLTF. The nucleotides read TGCGCCAGCAGCCTCCGACTAGCGGGGGGGGTACAAGGGGCCAACGTCCTGACTTTC.